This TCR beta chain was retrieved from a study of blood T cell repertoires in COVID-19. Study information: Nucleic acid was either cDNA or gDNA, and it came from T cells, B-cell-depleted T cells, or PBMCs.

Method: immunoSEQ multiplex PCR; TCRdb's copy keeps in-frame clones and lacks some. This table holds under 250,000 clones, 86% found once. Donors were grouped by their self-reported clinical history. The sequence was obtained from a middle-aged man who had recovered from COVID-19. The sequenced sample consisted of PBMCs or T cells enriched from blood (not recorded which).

CDR3 loop: CASRLAGGPNEQFF. CDR3 in DNA: TGTGCCAGCAGACTAGCGGGGGGGCCCAATGAGCAGTTCTTC. V gene TRBV7-9 combines with J gene TRBJ2-1; 13 bases are shared with TRBD2. The V gene end was trimmed by 6 bases and the J gene end by 6 bases; junction bases not matched to a gene: 2. This CDR3 spans 14 amino acids. The V gene's germline CDR1 is SEHNR and CDR2 FQNEAQ (reference sequence).